This paragraph covers one T cell receptor beta chain sequence. The antigen remains unidentified. Each sample had at least 6.5 million PBMCs isolated. The sample belongs to a study of blood T cells in healthy people across ages. Overall study results and limits: Unsorted PBMCs ruled out conclusive naive versus antigen-experienced comparison. The study found more naive CD4+ cells and higher diversity in long-lived than aged donors.

For the second PCR, which ran for about 6 to 11 cycles, a sample-barcoded 5' primer and a J-beta primer mix were used. A single record per CDR3 protein comes from TCRdb applying MiXCR to the 5' RACE reads. Among roughly 1,800,000 distinct CDR3 sequences listed, roughly 50% were seen once. The CDR3 has 13 amino acids. The V gene end was trimmed by 0 bases and the J gene end by 12 bases; junction bases not matched to a gene: 6. The germline CDR1 and CDR2 sequences are MGHRA and YSYEKL. The source of this sequence is a woman in her thirties or forties in good health. The chain carries TRBV4-1 and TRBJ2-3; 7 bases match TRBD2. Sequences were obtained from blood. DNA of the CDR3: TGCGCCAGCAGCCAAGAGCGACTAGCAGACCAGTATTTT. Translating gives CASSQERLADQYF.